These 4 T cell receptor beta chains share one sample of origin, sequenced in a study of blood T cells in healthy people across ages. Through a sample-barcoded 5' primer and a J-beta primer mix, a second PCR was run for roughly 6 to 11 cycles. TCRdb reprocessed the 5' RACE reads with MiXCR, giving one entry per CDR3 protein. The table shows 600,000 or so distinct CDR3 sequences, with around half occurring only once. The source material was blood. The receptors shown here come from an elderly man in good health.

About this clonotype: A much bigger clone sits one base away, suggesting this may be a read error. The chain links TRBV6-5 to TRBJ2-1; D possibly matches TRBD1 or TRBD2 (5 bases each). The V and J ends lost 2 bases and 1 base respectively, with 18 bases between them. This CDR3 spans 18 amino acids. CDR1 is MNHEY, CDR2 SVGAGI, per germline. The CDR3 DNA sequence: TGTGCCAGCAGTTACCGCCTGTTTGAGGGGTCGTCCTACAATGAGCAGTTCTTC. Translated: CASSYRLFEGSSYNEQFF.

The chain recombines TRBV6-2 or TRBV6-3 with TRBJ2-7, with TRBD2 matching over 13 bases. The end of the DNA aligns better with TRBJ2-5, so the J call may be wrong. This CDR3 has 16 residues. Germline loops: CDR1 MNHEY, CDR2 SVGEGT. The CDR3 loop reads CASSPGTSGNVRTQYF. CDR3 in DNA: TGTGCCAGCAGTCCCGGGACTAGCGGGAACGTCAGGACCCAGTACTTC.

This clonotype occurred a few times. V usage is TRBV4-3 and J usage is TRBJ2-4, with D tentatively TRBD2 (5 bases). Germline V gene data show CDR1 as LGHNA and CDR2 as YSLEER. The length of the CDR3 is 14 residues. The ends were cut back, 4 bases at V and 6 bases at J, with 13 bases in the middle. The CDR3 protein is CASSPSGRGNIQYF. Written as DNA, the CDR3 is TGCGCCAGCAGCCCCAGCGGCCGGGGAAACATTCAGTACTTC.

In its sample, this clonotype was seen many times. V is TRBV7-9 and J is TRBJ2-3, with a weak D call TRBD1 (6 bases). Trimming stripped 2 bases from V and 5 bases from J, with 11 bases between. CDR1 and CDR2 (germline): SEHNR, FQNEAQ (reference sequence). The CDR3 spans 14 residues. This CDR3 is CASSLIQGRDTQYF. The DNA of the CDR3 is TGTGCCAGCAGCTTAATACAGGGAAGAGATACGCAGTATTTT. Full variable domain (rest looked up from reference TRBV7-9 and TRBJ2-3): DTGVSQNPRHKITKRGQNVTFRCDPISEHNRLYWYRQTLGQGPEFLTYFQNEAQLEKSRLLSDRFSAERPKGSFSTLEIQRTEQGDSAMYLCASSLIQGRDTQYFGPGTRLTVL.